This T cell receptor beta chain was identified in a study of blood T cell repertoires in COVID-19 (TCRdb year 2020). At the level of the whole study: Samples covering the acute and convalescent phases of COVID-19 were provided by collaborators in the United States, Italy and Spain. The material from the prospective study consisted of cDNA or gDNA derived from T cells, B-cell-depleted T cells, or PBMCs. The dataset comprised deeply sampled blood TCRbeta repertoires from subjects exposed to, actively infected with, or recovered from COVID-19. The repertoires were released in a freely available public database meant as a resource for research on the immune response to SARS-CoV-2. The samples were drawn from two sources: the first 160 participants of the ongoing ImmuneRACE study, and 1,000 to 1,500 subjects contributed by 6 global collaborators. Sample metadata almost always included a de-identified subject ID, COVID-19 status, age in years and sex. Where available, HLA class I and class II types were obtained from metadata supplied by the sample provider rather than from assay-based typing.

TCRbeta CDR3 regions were amplified from genomic DNA by means of the immunoSEQ Assay, a bias-controlled multiplex PCR. Under the source paper's analysis protocol: The number of nucleated cells in each sample was estimated by amplification of reference gene primers within the assay. Sequence reads were collapsed and filtered to measure the absolute abundance of every unique TCRbeta CDR3 rearrangement. Productive Simpson clonality was computed per sample as the square root of Simpson's diversity index over productive rearrangements. TCRdb took this table from immuneACCESS and kept in-frame rearrangements with V and J called. Such tables lack part of the clones; where checked against another copy, unresolved V genes explain under half of the gap, and the rest is unexplained. V and J calls and clone size are as listed in that table; D and trimming were resolved from the DNA. In all, the sample holds 100,000 to 120,000 clones, and nearly 90% of those were seen once. Around 5.1% of the sample is held by the ten biggest clonotypes.

Study-wide conclusions, independent of this receptor: Clinical and demographic metadata were provided uncurated, with the amount varying by source and participant.

Note on this clone: Its antigen is still unknown. Base qualities are not at hand, and no much larger clone is one base apart.

The germline V gene provides CDR1 SGHRS and CDR2 YFSETQ. Deletion took 3 bases off V and 4 bases off J, with a span of 13 bases between the germline ends. Including cysteine and phenylalanine, the CDR3 has 14 amino acids. The read is trimmed to its CDR3 DNA, 42 bases read in frame from base 1. Each collaborating institution followed its own protocols to collect whole blood in K2EDTA tubes. Collaborator samples were shipped for TCRbeta analysis as frozen whole blood, isolated PBMCs, or DNA extracted from either sample type. The sequence joins TRBV5-1 to TRBJ1-2; there is no confident call for the D gene. Sequencing was performed on peripheral blood. This receptor was obtained from a human donor in a cohort sampled during active COVID-19. The sequence in DNA is TGCGCCAGCAGCTCACCCGGTACGGGCTATGGCTACACCTTC. This is translated as CASSSPGTGYGYTF.